This TCR beta chain derives from a study of cytotoxic CD8 clonotypes in ibrutinib-treated CLL. Turning to the study itself: Responses comprised 24 partial and 2 complete; at median roughly 66 months, about 14 remained remitted and roughly twelve progressed. Response samples came after a median roughly 11 months of treatment, range 6 to 36.

Using immunoSEQ multiplex PCR, the repertoire was profiled, and TCRdb retains in-frame clones only, with some absent. The table has some 84,000 clones, around 84% seen once. Findings of the study overall: At ibrutinib response, clonality increased, and at progression it declined back toward baseline.

This CDR3 is built from 14 residues. V lost 4 bases and J lost 2, with 13 bases in between. Per the germline V gene, CDR1 is SGHRS and CDR2 is YFSETQ. Regarding this clone: Its cognate antigen is unknown.

V gene TRBV5-1 combines with J gene TRBJ2-7; D is unresolved. This specimen was PBMCs, taken before ibrutinib treatment. The receptor was derived from a human donor with chronic lymphocytic leukemia. The CDR3 DNA is TGCGCCAGCAGCGTGGCGTTGGACCCCTACGAGCAGTACTTC. This codes for CASSVALDPYEQYF.